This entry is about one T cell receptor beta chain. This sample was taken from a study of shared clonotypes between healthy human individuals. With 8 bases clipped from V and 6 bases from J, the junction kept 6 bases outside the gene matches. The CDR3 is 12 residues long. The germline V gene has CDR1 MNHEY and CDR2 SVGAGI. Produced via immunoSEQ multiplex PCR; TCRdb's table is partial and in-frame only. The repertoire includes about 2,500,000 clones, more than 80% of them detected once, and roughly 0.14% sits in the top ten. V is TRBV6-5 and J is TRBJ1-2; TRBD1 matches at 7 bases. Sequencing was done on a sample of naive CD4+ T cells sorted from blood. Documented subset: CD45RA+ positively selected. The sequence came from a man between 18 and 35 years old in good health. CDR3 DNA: TGTGCCAGCGCGAGGGGGCGGGATGGCTACACCTTC. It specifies CASARGRDGYTF.